What follows describes a single T cell receptor (beta chain). Antigen specificity is unknown. The data stem from a study of neurological immune-mediated disorders. Study in general: Among the 34 patients with multiple sclerosis, some 31 were relapsing-remitting, while 3 were secondary progressive. Study-wide findings and caveats: Patients with HTLV-1-associated myelopathy showed the most TCR clonal expansion. Those with multiple sclerosis showed the least, falling below healthy controls. In multiple sclerosis patients, the repertoire cluster was unrelated to clinical or MRI findings.

The V and J ends lost 4 bases and 0 bases, in that order; junction bases with no gene match: 3. This CDR3 is 14 amino acids long. Germline CDR1 reads MNHNY; CDR2 reads SVGAGI (reference sequence). One entry per CDR3 protein, called by TCRdb with MiXCR from the 5' RACE reads. Of under 70,000 distinct CDR3 sequences in the sample, 4% to 6% were seen once. The chain links TRBV6-6 to TRBJ2-7; 7 bases fit TRBD2. The TCR originated in a young woman with multiple sclerosis. The specimen sequenced was PBMCs. CDR3 region: CASSFPGGSYEQYF. For the CDR3, the DNA is TGTGCCAGCAGTTTCCCGGGGGGCTCCTACGAGCAGTACTTC.